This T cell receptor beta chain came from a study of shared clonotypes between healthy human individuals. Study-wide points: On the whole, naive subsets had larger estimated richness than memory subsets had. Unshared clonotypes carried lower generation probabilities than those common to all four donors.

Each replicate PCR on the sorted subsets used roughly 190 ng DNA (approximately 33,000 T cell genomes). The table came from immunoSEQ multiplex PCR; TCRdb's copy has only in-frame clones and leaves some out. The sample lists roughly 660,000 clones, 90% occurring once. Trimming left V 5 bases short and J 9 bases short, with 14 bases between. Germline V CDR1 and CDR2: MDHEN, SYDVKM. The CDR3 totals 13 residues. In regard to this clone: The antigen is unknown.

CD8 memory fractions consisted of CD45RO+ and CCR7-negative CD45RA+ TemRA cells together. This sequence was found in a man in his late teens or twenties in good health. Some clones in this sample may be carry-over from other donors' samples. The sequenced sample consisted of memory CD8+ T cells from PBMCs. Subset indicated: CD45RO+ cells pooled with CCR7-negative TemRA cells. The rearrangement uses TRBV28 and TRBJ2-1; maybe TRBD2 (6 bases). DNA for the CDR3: TGTGCCAGCAGTCCGAGAAGCGGGTTTGAGCAGTTCTTC. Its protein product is CASSPRSGFEQFF.